These T cell receptor beta chains were read from a single sample in a study of shared clonotypes between healthy human individuals. Repertoires were generated with immunoSEQ multiplex PCR, while TCRdb's copy carries only in-frame clones and drops some. The sample yields a few million clones, 85% to 95% seen once. The sequenced sample was naive CD4+ T cells from PBMCs. These receptors came from a man younger than 35 in good health. Some clones in this sample may be carry-over from other donors' samples. Each CDR3 is given with its conserved first and last residue. D genes are given only for firm matches. The size entry is marked missing in some rows and otherwise reads once, few, many or a size class.

size	D	V	J	CDR3	DNA
.	TRBD2	TRBV14	TRBJ2-7	CASSQVLAGVTFPYEQYF	TGTGCCAGCAGCCAAGTCCTAGCGGGTGTCACCTTTCCCTACGAGCAGTACTTC
.	TRBD1	TRBV27	TRBJ2-7	CASTARQGAYEQYF	TGTGCCAGCACTGCGCGGCAGGGGGCCTACGAGCAGTACTTC
.	TRBD1	TRBV29-1	TRBJ1-2	CSVEKGTGVGYTF	TGCAGCGTTGAAAAAGGGACAGGGGTCGGCTACACCTTC
.	TRBD2	TRBV28	TRBJ2-4	CASTWEGVQYF	TGTGCCAGCACCTGGGAGGGCGTTCAGTACTTC
.	.	TRBV7-3	TRBJ2-1	CASSLILSNEQFF	TGTGCCAGCAGCTTAATTCTTTCTAATGAGCAGTTCTTC
.	.	TRBV28	TRBJ1-2	CASSTLTGTNYGYTF	TGTGCCAGCAGTACACTGACAGGAACTAACTATGGCTACACCTTC
.	TRBD2	TRBV2	TRBJ2-5	CASSGGLAGAGETQYF	TGTGCCAGCAGTGGGGGACTAGCGGGAGCTGGGGAGACCCAGTACTTC
.	.	TRBV7-3	TRBJ2-1	CASSLGQHNEQFF	TGTGCCAGCAGCTTAGGGCAGCACAATGAGCAGTTCTTC
.	TRBD1	TRBV6-6	TRBJ1-2	CASSSSGQNYGYTF	TGTGCCAGCAGCTCCTCGGGACAGAACTATGGCTACACCTTC
.	.	TRBV6-6	TRBJ2-5	CASSLKLWTDETQYF	TGTGCCAGCAGCCTGAAGCTCTGGACGGATGAGACCCAGTACTTC
.	TRBD2	TRBV5-1	TRBJ2-7	CASRLPVAGDEQYF	TGCGCCAGCAGACTACCCGTAGCGGGAGACGAGCAGTACTTC
.	.	TRBV28	TRBJ1-1	CASRYTQGMNTEAFF	TGTGCCAGCAGATACACCCAGGGGATGAACACTGAAGCTTTCTTT
once	TRBD1	TRBV10-3	TRBJ2-5	CAISEGTVQETQYF	TGTGCCATCAGTGAAGGGACAGTACAAGAGACCCAGTACTTC
.	.	TRBV7-8	TRBJ2-2	CASSFSGRGDTGELFF	TGTGCCAGCAGCTTTTCTGGTCGAGGCGACACCGGGGAGCTGTTTTTT
.	TRBD1	TRBV5-1	TRBJ1-2	CASSLGTGTYGYTF	TGCGCCAGCAGCTTGGGGACAGGGACCTATGGCTACACCTTC
.	.	TRBV28	TRBJ1-3	CASSFLGATGNTIYF	TGTGCCAGCAGTTTCTTGGGGGCGACTGGAAACACCATATATTTT
.	.	TRBV11-2	TRBJ1-2	CASSPRVSHGYTF	TGTGCCAGCAGCCCCCGAGTCTCTCATGGCTACACCTTC
.	.	TRBV5-1	TRBJ1-2	CASSLLAENYGYTF	TGCGCCAGCAGCTTGTTAGCTGAGAACTATGGCTACACCTTC
.	.	TRBV9	TRBJ2-2	CASSSQWDTGELFF	TGTGCCAGCAGCTCCCAGTGGGACACCGGGGAGCTGTTTTTT
.	.	TRBV11-2	TRBJ2-7	CASSPPSYEQYF	TGTGCCAGCAGCCCTCCCAGCTACGAGCAGTACTTC
.	.	TRBV6-5	TRBJ1-4	CASSYRAGPNEKLFF	TGTGCCAGCAGTTACCGGGCAGGGCCGAATGAAAAACTGTTTTTT
.	TRBD1	TRBV6-5	TRBJ1-2	CASGQGGYGYTF	TGTGCCAGCGGACAGGGAGGGTATGGCTACACCTTC
once	.	TRBV27	TRBJ2-1	CASIQGDEQFF	TGTGCCAGCATACAGGGCGATGAGCAGTTCTTC
.	.	TRBV2	TRBJ2-5	CASRSSGVETQYF	TGTGCCAGCAGGTCCTCGGGGGTAGAGACCCAGTACTTC
.	.	TRBV4-3	TRBJ2-3	CASSQGVRVNADTQYF	TGCGCCAGCAGCCAAGGGGTCAGGGTGAACGCAGATACGCAGTATTTT
.	TRBD2	TRBV7-8	TRBJ2-2	CASSQREGYTGELFF	TGTGCCAGCAGCCAGCGGGAGGGGTACACCGGGGAGCTGTTTTTT
.	.	TRBV5-1	TRBJ1-1	CASSRGANTEAFF	TGCGCCAGCAGCAGGGGGGCGAACACTGAAGCTTTCTTT
.	.	TRBV28	TRBJ2-7	CASSSTPYSYEQYF	TGTGCCAGCAGTTCCACCCCCTACAGCTACGAGCAGTACTTC
.	.	TRBV2	TRBJ1-3	CASSEWRSGNTIYF	TGTGCCAGCAGTGAATGGCGCTCTGGAAACACCATATATTTT
.	TRBD1	TRBV27	TRBJ2-3	CASSRQGVKPDPSTDTQYF	TGTGCCAGCAGTCGACAGGGGGTAAAGCCCGACCCTAGCACAGATACGCAGTATTTT
.	TRBD1	TRBV9	TRBJ2-7	CASSRNAGQGSYEQYF	TGTGCCAGCAGTCGCAATGCGGGACAGGGGAGTTACGAGCAGTACTTC
.	.	TRBV27	TRBJ2-1	CASSLIGGPYNEQFF	TGTGCCAGCAGTTTAATCGGAGGGCCCTACAATGAGCAGTTCTTC
.	.	TRBV30	TRBJ1-6	CAWSVLTANSPLHF	TGTGCCTGGAGTGTACTCACAGCAAATTCACCCCTCCACTTT
.	.	TRBV7-8	TRBJ1-2	CASSLVKGAGYGYTF	TGTGCCAGCAGCTTAGTAAAAGGGGCTGGCTATGGCTACACCTTC
.	TRBD1	TRBV19	TRBJ1-2	CASSDRVYGYTF	TGTGCCAGTAGTGACAGGGTTTATGGCTACACCTTC
.	TRBD2	TRBV4-3	TRBJ2-3	CASSPRTSGSQDTQYF	TGCGCCAGCAGCCCTCGGACTAGCGGGAGCCAAGATACGCAGTATTTT
.	.	TRBV7-2	TRBJ2-6	CASSLAQMAGANVLTF	TGTGCCAGCAGCTTAGCGCAGATGGCTGGGGCCAACGTCCTGACTTTC
once	TRBD1	TRBV5-1	TRBJ2-3	CASSTGTGWSTDTQYF	TGCGCCAGCAGCACTGGGACAGGATGGAGCACAGATACGCAGTATTTT
.	.	TRBV19	TRBJ2-1	CASSVSPIGPYNEQFF	TGTGCCAGTAGTGTGTCTCCCATTGGGCCCTACAATGAGCAGTTCTTC
.	.	TRBV6-5	TRBJ2-6	CASSRGGSGANVLTF	TGTGCCAGCAGTCGAGGGGGTTCTGGGGCCAACGTCCTGACTTTC